Below are 30 T cell receptor beta chains sequenced from a single sample in a study of blood T cell repertoires in COVID-19. Method: immunoSEQ multiplex PCR; TCRdb's copy keeps in-frame clones and lacks some. The sample shows about 130,000 clones, 70% to 90% of them seen only once. Source material: peripheral blood. These receptors originate from a woman between 45 and 65 years old who had recovered from COVID-19.

J is TRBJ2-5 and V is TRBV19, with 9 bases fitting TRBD1. The CDR3 is made up of 17 amino acids. CDR1 LNHDA and CDR2 SQIVND come from the germline V gene (reference sequence). J lost 2 bases, V lost 4 bases, and 11 bases had no gene match. CDR3 residues: CASSKGQGRSRQETQYF. For the CDR3, the DNA is TGTGCCAGTAGTAAAGGACAGGGGAGGTCTAGGCAAGAGACCCAGTACTTC.

This chain connects TRBV7-7 to TRBJ2-5; weak D call: TRBD2 (5 bases). Trimming stripped 3 bases from V and 8 bases from J, with 19 bases between. This CDR3 is built from 15 residues. The V gene's germline CDR1 is SSHAT and CDR2 FNYEAQ (reference sequence). The CDR3 here is CASSFSPTAGVTQYF. For the CDR3, the DNA is TGTGCCAGCAGCTTCTCCCCTACTGCGGGTGTAACCCAGTACTTC.

The chain employs TRBV6-5 and TRBJ1-2; the match to TRBD1 covers 7 bases. Germline CDR1 and CDR2: MNHEY and SVGAGI. This CDR3 is 13 amino acids long. The CDR3, as DNA: TGTGCGACTCGTAGGGGGCCGTACTATGGCTACACCTTC. Its translation: CATRRGPYYGYTF.

V is TRBV2 and J is TRBJ2-5, with TRBD2 matching 12 bases. Germline V lookup: CDR1 SNHLY, CDR2 FYNNEI. The CDR3 totals 15 residues. V was clipped by 7 bases and J by 3 bases; unmatched bases: 6. The CDR3 spells CASKERTSGEETQYF. CDR3 bases: TGTGCCAGCAAAGAACGGACTAGCGGGGAAGAGACCCAGTACTTC.

This chain connects TRBV13 to TRBJ1-1, with 9 bases fitting TRBD1. The CDR3 has 15 amino acids. J lost 5 bases, V lost 4 bases, and 8 bases had no gene match. Germline lookup yields CDR1 PRHDT and CDR2 FYEKMQ (reference sequence). CDR3 sequence: CASSSGQGRKTEAFF. CDR3 coding DNA: TGTGCCAGCAGCTCAGGACAGGGGCGGAAGACTGAAGCTTTCTTT.

The rearrangement links TRBV30 to TRBJ1-4; D perhaps matches TRBD1 (6 bases). The germline V gene encodes CDR1 GTSNPN and CDR2 SVGIG (reference sequence). V lost 8 bases, J lost 8 bases, and 24 bases lay in between. CDR3 length: 15 amino acids. CDR3 amino acids: CAGTVWGGLREKLFF. CDR3 in DNA: TGTGCCGGGACTGTCTGGGGGGGGCTCAGGGAAAAACTGTTTTTT. Full variable domain (missing parts from reference TRBV30 and TRBJ1-4): SQTIHQWPATLVQPVGSPLSLECTVEGTSNPNLYWYRQAAGRGLQLLFYSVGIGQISSEVPQNLSASRPQDRQFILSSKKLLLSDSGFYLCAGTVWGGLREKLFFGSGTQLSVL.

The rearrangement uses TRBV5-1 and TRBJ2-1; TRBD1 matches at 10 bases. Germline assignment: CDR1 SGHRS and CDR2 YFSETQ. This CDR3 is built from 15 residues. The V and J ends lost 4 bases and 8 bases, in that order; junction bases with no gene match: 9. This CDR3 reads CASSGGTGVLDEQFF. CDR3 sequence (DNA): TGCGCCAGCAGCGGAGGGACAGGGGTTCTGGATGAGCAGTTCTTC.

In its sample, this clone was seen once. V gene TRBV24-1 combines with J gene TRBJ2-2; TRBD1 aligns across 11 bases. The CDR3 is 14 amino acids. Per germline, CDR1 KGHDR and CDR2 SFDVKD. The V segment lost 9 bases and the J segment 7 bases; nucleotides outside the gene matches: 6. CDR3: CATRDRGEFGELFF. CDR3 bases: TGTGCCACCCGGGACAGGGGGGAATTCGGGGAGCTGTTTTTT.

This clone was picked up a small number of times. The V and J genes are TRBV7-6 and TRBJ2-7, with 11 bases matching TRBD2. J gave up 6 bases and V 5 bases, and 9 bases lay outside the gene matches. The CDR3 sequence is 15 residues long. Germline V gene lookup returns CDR1 SGHVS and CDR2 FNYEAQ. The CDR3 DNA is TGTGCCAGCAGCCAAATAGCGGGGGGGCCTCCCGAGCAGTACTTC. It is translated as CASSQIAGGPPEQYF.

The chain joins TRBV5-6 to TRBJ2-2, with 7 bases matching TRBD2. The germline CDR1 and CDR2 sequences are SGHDT and YYEEEE. The CDR3 runs to 17 residues. J gave up 1 base and V 0 bases, and 6 bases lay outside the gene matches. CDR3 nucleotides: TGTGCCAGCAGCTTGGCTGGGGCTAGCGGGAACACCGGGGAGCTGTTTTTT. Translation: CASSLAGASGNTGELFF. The entire variable domain, with the rest obtained from reference TRBV5-6 and TRBJ2-2, is as follows: DAGVTQSPTHLIKTRGQQVTLRCSPKSGHDTVSWYQQALGQGPQFIFQYYEEEERQRGNFPDRFSGHQFPNYSSELNVNALLLGDSALYLCASSLAGASGNTGELFFGEGSRLTVL.

DNA of the CDR3: TGTGCCAGCCGTCGGACTAGTCTAACCTACGAGCAGTACTTC. Amino acid sequence: CASRRTSLTYEQYF. The V and J genes are TRBV28 and TRBJ2-7; 7 bases agree with TRBD2. With 8 bases clipped from V and 2 bases from J, the junction kept 9 bases outside the gene matches. This CDR3 is built from 14 residues. CDR1 and CDR2 from the germline V gene are MDHEN and SYDVKM.

V gene TRBV6-1 combines with J gene TRBJ2-3, with a tentative D call TRBD1 (6 bases). Per the germline V gene, CDR1 is MNHNS and CDR2 is SASEGT. The germline V and J ends were trimmed by 1 base and 6 bases, with 17 bases remaining between them. The CDR3 is made up of 16 amino acids. The CDR3 nucleotides read TGTGCCAGCAGTGAAGAGGGTCAGGGGCGTTTGGATACGCAGTATTTT. It encodes CASSEEGQGRLDTQYF.

This chain links TRBV27 with TRBJ2-2; 7 bases fit TRBD1. Germline loops: CDR1 MNHEY, CDR2 SMNVEV (reference sequence). This CDR3 is 15 amino acids long. After removal of 2 bases from V and 6 bases from J, the junction contained 6 bases not matched to a gene. CDR3 sequence reads: CASSLPLGTAGELFF. The CDR3, as DNA: TGTGCCAGCAGTTTACCCCTAGGGACAGCCGGGGAGCTGTTTTTT.

This clone was seen only once. The V and J genes are TRBV7-2 and TRBJ2-6; TRBD2 matches 11 bases. The CDR3 runs to 17 residues. J was trimmed by 2 bases and V by 1 base; bases with no gene match: 1. The germline CDR1 and CDR2 sequences are SGHTA and FQGNSA. Here the CDR3 DNA reads TGTGCCAGCAGCTTAGTAGCGGGGGGGACTGGGGCCAACGTCCTGACTTTC. Translated, it gives CASSLVAGGTGANVLTF.

The chain joins TRBV2 to TRBJ1-5, with D possibly being TRBD1 (5 bases). This CDR3 comprises 17 residues. The germline CDR1 and CDR2 sequences are SNHLY and FYNNEI. Trimming removed 5 bases at V and 1 base at J, with 18 bases between. The CDR3 loop reads CASSSIPDSPSNQPQHF. The CDR3 region has the DNA TGTGCCAGCAGTTCGATCCCCGACAGCCCAAGCAATCAGCCCCAGCATTTT.

This chain links TRBV7-2 with TRBJ2-2, with D unclear. Germline assignment: CDR1 SGHTA and CDR2 FQGNSA. This CDR3 is built from 13 residues. Trimming cost V 3 bases and J 5 bases, with 7 bases left between them. The CDR3 region is CASSFIKTGELFF. DNA of the CDR3: TGTGCCAGCAGCTTCATCAAAACCGGGGAGCTGTTTTTT.

The chain couples TRBV2 to TRBJ2-6; D may be TRBD1 (5 bases). Per germline, CDR1 SNHLY and CDR2 FYNNEI. The CDR3 is made up of 13 amino acids. Trimming shortened V by 6 bases and J by 10 bases, and 13 bases separated the two germline ends. CDR3 loop: CASRLTDPNVLTF. The CDR3 DNA reads as TGTGCCAGCAGGCTGACAGATCCGAACGTCCTGACTTTC.

The J gene is TRBJ1-5, the V gene TRBV2; D is unclear. Trimming took 8 bases from V and 1 from J, leaving 15 bases between them. Per germline, CDR1 SNHLY and CDR2 FYNNEI. There are 15 residues in the CDR3. CDR3 sequence (DNA): TGTGCCAGCGCGACGGGATTCCGCAGCAATCAGCCCCAGCATTTT. Translated, it gives CASATGFRSNQPQHF.

The V call is TRBV12-3 or TRBV12-4, the J call TRBJ1-5; D may be TRBD1 (6 bases). CDR3 length equals 12 residues. Trimming stripped 10 bases from V and 5 bases from J, with 12 bases between. CDR3 in amino acids: CATSGEDQPQHF. As DNA, the CDR3 is TGTGCCACCTCAGGGGAAGATCAGCCCCAGCATTTT.

V usage is TRBV6-5 and J usage is TRBJ2-7; TRBD1 matches at 10 bases. Looked up from germline, CDR1 is MNHEY and CDR2 is SVGAGI. This CDR3 region has 15 residues. V trimming: 7 bases; J trimming: 2 bases; junction bases outside the gene matches: 8. CDR3 sequence (DNA): TGTGCCAGCAAGGGCCAGACAGGGGGCCCCTACGAGCAGTACTTC. Its protein product is CASKGQTGGPYEQYF.

The chain recombines TRBV30 with TRBJ1-5; 7 bases fit TRBD1. From germline, CDR1 is GTSNPN and CDR2 SVGIG (reference sequence). Trimming at V came to 3 bases and at J to 6 bases, leaving 8 bases not matched to a gene. This CDR3 spans 14 amino acids. CDR3 in amino acids: CAWSYRGSGQPQHF. Written as DNA, the CDR3 is TGTGCCTGGAGCTACAGGGGTTCAGGTCAGCCCCAGCATTTT.

The chain carries TRBV7-2 and TRBJ2-1, with 9 bases that match TRBD2. Per the germline V gene, CDR1 is SGHTA and CDR2 is FQGNSA. J lost 0 bases, V lost 5 bases, and 5 bases had no gene match. The CDR3 runs to 16 residues. Written as DNA, the CDR3 is TGTGCCAGCAGCCTCAAAGCGGGAGGCTCCTACAATGAGCAGTTCTTC. Its translation: CASSLKAGGSYNEQFF.

V gene TRBV5-1 combines with J gene TRBJ1-4; 9 bases align to TRBD1. The V and J ends lost 4 bases and 7 bases, in that order; junction bases with no gene match: 8. CDR1 and CDR2 (germline): SGHRS, YFSETQ. The length of the CDR3 is 15 residues. CDR3 in DNA: TGCGCCAGCAGCGAACAGGGGGCTCGGGGTGAAAAACTGTTTTTT. This translates into CASSEQGARGEKLFF.

This chain links TRBV7-9 with TRBJ2-5, with a possible D match to TRBD2 (6 bases). Per germline, CDR1 SEHNR and CDR2 FQNEAQ (reference sequence). The CDR3 spans 14 residues. The V and J ends lost 5 bases and 4 bases respectively, with 14 bases between them. CDR3 region: CASSTGGSGETQYF. The CDR3 DNA sequence: TGTGCCAGCAGCACCGGGGGTTCAGGAGAGACCCAGTACTTC.

The V and J genes are TRBV11-1 and TRBJ2-3; no definite D call. The CDR3 contains 14 residues. CDR1 and CDR2 from the germline V gene are SGHAT and FQDESV (reference sequence). V was pared by 5 bases and J by 2 bases, with 11 bases between. CDR3 amino acids: CASSLLRYTDTQYF. CDR3 DNA: TGTGCCAGCAGCCTTCTTCGGTACACAGATACGCAGTATTTT.

The chain couples TRBV27 to TRBJ1-1; 9 bases align to TRBD1. From germline, CDR1 is MNHEY and CDR2 SMNVEV (reference sequence). V was clipped by 6 bases and J by 4 bases; unmatched bases: 3. The CDR3 totals 13 residues. In DNA, the CDR3 is TGTGCCAGCAGGCGGGACAGGGCCACTGAAGCTTTCTTT. Its protein is CASRRDRATEAFF.

The CDR3 loop reads CASSGTSGGWKNIQYF. For the CDR3, the DNA is TGTGCCAGCAGTGGGACTAGCGGGGGTTGGAAAAACATTCAGTACTTC. The chain combines TRBV2 with TRBJ2-4, with 13 bases aligning to TRBD2. The CDR3 loop spans 16 amino acids. Trimming removed 4 bases from V and 4 bases from J; junction bases left unmatched: 4. Germline-derived CDR1 and CDR2 are SNHLY and FYNNEI.

This chain uses TRBV29-1 with TRBJ2-1; 11 nucleotides line up with TRBD2. The CDR3 loop spans 14 amino acids. Trimming at V came to 7 bases and at J to 4 bases, leaving 6 bases not matched to a gene. CDR1 SQVTM and CDR2 ANQGSEA come from the germline V gene. CDR3 sequence: CSAVTSGNYNEQFF. CDR3 DNA: TGCAGCGCTGTGACTAGCGGGAATTACAATGAGCAGTTCTTC.

This rearrangement joins TRBV4-1 to TRBJ1-3; 7 bases are shared with TRBD1. The CDR3 totals 16 residues. Unmatched junction bases numbered 6, after V lost 4 bases and J lost 0 bases. Per germline, CDR1 MGHRA and CDR2 YSYEKL. The CDR3 spells CASSRQGASSGNTIYF. CDR3 bases: TGCGCCAGCAGCCGACAGGGAGCTTCCTCTGGAAACACCATATATTTT.

This clone was detected once. The chain is built from TRBV2 and TRBJ2-3; 7 positions agree with TRBD2. The CDR3 has 16 residues. Looked up from germline, CDR1 is SNHLY and CDR2 is FYNNEI. The V and J ends lost 9 bases and 0 bases, in that order; junction bases with no gene match: 12. CDR3 coding DNA: TGTGCCAGTATCAGTAGGGCTAGCGGTAGCACAGATACGCAGTATTTT. Translated: CASISRASGSTDTQYF.